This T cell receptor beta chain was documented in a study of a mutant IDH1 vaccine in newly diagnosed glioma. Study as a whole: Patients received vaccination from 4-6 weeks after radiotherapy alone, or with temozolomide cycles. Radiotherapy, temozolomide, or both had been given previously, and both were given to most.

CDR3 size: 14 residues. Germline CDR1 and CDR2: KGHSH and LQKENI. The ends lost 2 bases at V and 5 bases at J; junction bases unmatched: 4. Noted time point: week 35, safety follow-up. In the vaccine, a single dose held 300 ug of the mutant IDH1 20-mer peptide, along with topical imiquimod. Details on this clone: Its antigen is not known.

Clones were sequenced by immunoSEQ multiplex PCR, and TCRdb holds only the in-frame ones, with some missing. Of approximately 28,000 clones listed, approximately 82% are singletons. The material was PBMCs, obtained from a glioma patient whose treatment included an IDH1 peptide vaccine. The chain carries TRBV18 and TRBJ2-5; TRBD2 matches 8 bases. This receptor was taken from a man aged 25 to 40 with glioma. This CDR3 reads CASSPSGRRETQYF. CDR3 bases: TGTGCCAGCTCACCAAGCGGGAGAAGGGAGACCCAGTACTTC.